This record concerns one T cell receptor beta chain sequence. This CDR3 comprises 14 residues. Trimming pared 4 bases from V and 9 bases from J, leaving 15 bases between. Germline V gene lookup returns CDR1 KGHDR and CDR2 SFDVKD. The data belong to a study of blood T cell repertoires in COVID-19. About the study: COVID-19 samples, acute and convalescent, were from the United States, Italy and Spain. In each case, the material was cDNA or gDNA derived from T cells, B-cell-depleted T cells, or PBMCs.

Original processing methods: The assay estimated nucleated cells by amplifying reference gene primers. Produced via immunoSEQ multiplex PCR; TCRdb's table is partial and in-frame only. That table furnishes V, J and clone size, whereas the DNA furnished D and trimming. The data show about 28,000 clones, roughly 90% seen once. Sequencing used peripheral blood. The chain couples TRBV24-1 to TRBJ1-5; perhaps TRBD1 as D (6 bases). This TCR derives from a human donor in a cohort sampled during active COVID-19. CDR3 amino acids: CATSDKGVGRPQHF. DNA of the CDR3: TGTGCCACCAGTGACAAGGGGGTGGGTCGGCCCCAGCATTTT.